Following are 11 T cell receptor beta chains from one sample sequenced in a study of T cell responses to AZD1222 COVID-19 vaccine. TCRdb's table, derived via immunoSEQ multiplex PCR, lists solely in-frame clones and lacks some. This table holds over 150,000 clones, 85% to 95% found once. The sequences come from peripheral blood, collected 28 days after the second AZD1222 dose. The receptors originated from an adult who received the AZD1222 COVID-19 vaccine.

The J gene is TRBJ1-5, the V gene TRBV11-2, with TRBD1 as a possible D gene (6 bases). Trimming shortened V by 5 bases and J by 5 bases, and 10 bases separated the two germline ends. CDR1 SGHAT and CDR2 FQNNGV come from the germline V gene. The CDR3 contains 13 residues. The CDR3 coding sequence is TGTGCCAGCAGCCTAGGACAGTATCAGCCCCAGCATTTT. This codes for CASSLGQYQPQHF.

The chain recombines TRBV5-1 with TRBJ2-3; maybe TRBD2 (12 bases). The V and J ends lost 4 bases and 4 bases respectively, with 34 bases between them. Germline assignment: CDR1 SGHRS and CDR2 YFSETQ. The CDR3 covers 21 residues. The CDR3 is CASSKPGQGESSGRASDTQYF. The CDR3 DNA follows: TGCGCCAGCAGCAAACCGGGACAGGGGGAGTCTAGCGGGAGGGCCTCAGATACGCAGTATTTT.

The genes are TRBV18 and TRBJ1-5, with D unclear. The V end was cut by 4 bases, the J end by 7 bases, with 11 bases between. The CDR3 is 13 amino acids. Germline V gene data show CDR1 as KGHSH and CDR2 as LQKENI. The CDR3 loop is CASSRNTEQPQHF. In nucleotides, the CDR3 is TGTGCCAGCTCACGAAATACCGAACAGCCCCAGCATTTT.

This rearrangement joins TRBV5-1 to TRBJ2-3, with a weak D call TRBD1 (6 bases). The CDR3 loop spans 13 amino acids. Trimming pared 5 bases from V and 4 bases from J, leaving 11 bases between. Germline V gives CDR1 SGHRS, CDR2 YFSETQ. The CDR3: CASSREGADTQYF. The CDR3 DNA follows: TGCGCCAGCAGTCGAGAGGGGGCAGATACGCAGTATTTT.

The chain couples TRBV27 to TRBJ1-2; tentatively, D is TRBD1 (6 bases). Deletions cut 5 bases from V and 2 bases from J, with 18 bases between. The CDR3 loop spans 16 amino acids. Per germline, CDR1 MNHEY and CDR2 SMNVEV (reference sequence). The CDR3 loop reads CASSPGITGNNYGYTF. The DNA for the CDR3 is TGTGCCAGCAGTCCAGGAATTACAGGGAACAACTATGGCTACACCTTC.

The V gene is TRBV29-1, the J gene TRBJ1-1; unclear D gene. The CDR3 consists of 12 residues. Deletions cut 4 bases from V and 1 base from J, with 7 bases between. The germline gives CDR1 SQVTM, CDR2 ANQGSEA. CDR3 region: CSVARTNTEAFF. In DNA, the CDR3 is TGCAGCGTTGCTCGGACGAACACTGAAGCTTTCTTT. The complete variable domain, with remaining parts taken from reference TRBV29-1 and TRBJ1-1, reads SAVISQKPSRDICQRGTSLTIQCQVDSQVTMMFWYRQQPGQSLTLIATANQGSEATYESGFVIDKFPISRPNLTFSTLTVSNMSPEDSSIYLCSVARTNTEAFFGQGTRLTVV.

The rearrangement links TRBV16 to TRBJ1-2; D not resolved. CDR1 KGHSY and CDR2 FQNENV come from the germline V gene. The length of the CDR3 is 18 residues. V was shortened by 0 bases and J by 7 bases, with 24 bases between the two germline ends. The CDR3 sequence is CASSQSYSRVRVLLGYTF. In nucleotides, the CDR3 is TGTGCCAGCAGCCAATCATATTCCCGTGTCCGGGTTCTACTTGGCTACACCTTC.

This sequence joins TRBV21-1 and TRBJ1-2. TRBV21-1 is a recognized pseudogene. This CDR3 comprises 11 residues. This CDR3 is CASRFIYGYTF. The DNA of the CDR3 is TGTGCCAGCAGATTTATCTATGGCTACACCTTC.

This clone was recorded only once. This sequence joins TRBV7-9 and TRBJ1-5; weak D call: TRBD1 (6 bases). The CDR3 runs 15 residues. The germline V gene has CDR1 SEHNR and CDR2 FQNEAQ (reference sequence). The ends were cut back, 2 bases at V and 3 bases at J, with 11 bases in the middle. This CDR3 reads CASSLTAGVNQPQHF. In DNA, the CDR3 is TGTGCCAGCAGCTTAACGGCAGGGGTCAATCAGCCCCAGCATTTT.

Only one count was recorded for this clone. The chain is built from TRBV15 and TRBJ1-2, with D maybe TRBD1 (5 bases). The CDR3 length is 13 residues. Germline-derived CDR1 and CDR2 are LNHNV and YYDKDF (reference sequence). With 3 bases removed from V and 4 bases from J, the gap between germline ends came to 9 bases. The CDR3 DNA reads as TGTGCCACCAGCAGTAGACAGACCTATGGCTACACCTTC. Amino acid sequence: CATSSRQTYGYTF.

The chain carries TRBV6-5 and TRBJ1-2, with D uncertain. Per the germline V gene, CDR1 is MNHEY and CDR2 is SVGAGI. V shed 2 bases and J shed 4 bases, with 11 bases lying between them. The length of the CDR3 is 14 residues. CDR3 residues: CASSYKGRSYGYTF. DNA of the CDR3: TGTGCCAGCAGTTACAAGGGCCGTAGCTATGGCTACACCTTC.